The clone carrying this T cell receptor (beta chain) was seen repeatedly, ten times or more. Its antigen is as yet unknown. MiXCR, run by TCRdb on the 5' RACE reads, gives a single entry per CDR3 protein. Among around 35,000 distinct CDR3 sequences, 7.7% were seen once, and the ten largest hold over 25%. The data were obtained in a study of T-cell memory formation after mild COVID-19. General observations from the study: Clones that shrank (day 15 to 85) were balanced CD4/CD8, whereas later expanders leaned CD4+.

The CDR3 extends over 14 amino acids. Germline-derived CDR1 and CDR2 are SGHRS and YFSETQ. Trimming stripped 1 base from V and 4 bases from J, with 9 bases between. The V gene is TRBV5-1, the J gene TRBJ2-1, with a possible D match to TRBD1 (6 bases). This clonotype was obtained from a man aged 18-30 years who had mild COVID-19 (a few samples of this study predate the infection). Cell type and time point are not known. Source material: PBMCs or a T cell subset sorted from them (not recorded which). The CDR3 sequence: CASSLSDRYNEQFF. The CDR3 bases are TGCGCCAGCAGCTTGTCCGACAGGTACAATGAGCAGTTCTTC. Drawing the rest from reference TRBV5-1 and TRBJ2-1, the complete variable domain is KAGVTQTPRYLIKTRGQQVTLSCSPISGHRSVSWYQQTPGQGLQFLFEYFSETQRNKGNFPGRFSGRQFSNSRSEMNVSTLELGDSALYLCASSLSDRYNEQFFGPGTRLTVL.